This T cell receptor (beta chain) was documented in a study of T cells in Graves' hyperthyroidism and ophthalmopathy. Study-wide results and limits: Ophthalmopathy was separated from stable hyperthyroidism by a 13 V-J model.

This clonotype was counted at least ten times. Its antigen is not known. Ophthalmopathy patients showed a Clinical Activity Score of at least 3, NOSPECS grade of at least 4 and duration under 3 months. Lactation, pregnancy, other autoimmune disease or uncontrolled infection excluded patients. Fresh peripheral blood, about 10 ml of it, supplied the PBMCs. The CDR3 spans 16 residues. Per the germline V gene, CDR1 is DFQATT and CDR2 is SNEGSKA (reference sequence). The investigators amplified TCR beta CDR3 regions from RNA transcripts. First-round RT-PCR with HTBI primers amplified the TCR CDR3 region. TCRdb reprocessed the multiplex PCR reads via MiXCR and lists one record per CDR3 protein. The top ten clones hold around 4.5% of a sample with fewer than 750,000 distinct CDR3 sequences, approximately 15% of them seen once.

This chain joins TRBV20-1 and TRBJ1-2; 7 positions agree with TRBD1. This TCR was recovered from a woman in her forties with Graves' ophthalmopathy. The specimen was blood. This CDR3 reads CSLFSAGQGDSYGYTF. The DNA for the CDR3 is TGCAGCCTCTTCAGTGCCGGGCAGGGGGACTCCTATGGCTACACCTTC.